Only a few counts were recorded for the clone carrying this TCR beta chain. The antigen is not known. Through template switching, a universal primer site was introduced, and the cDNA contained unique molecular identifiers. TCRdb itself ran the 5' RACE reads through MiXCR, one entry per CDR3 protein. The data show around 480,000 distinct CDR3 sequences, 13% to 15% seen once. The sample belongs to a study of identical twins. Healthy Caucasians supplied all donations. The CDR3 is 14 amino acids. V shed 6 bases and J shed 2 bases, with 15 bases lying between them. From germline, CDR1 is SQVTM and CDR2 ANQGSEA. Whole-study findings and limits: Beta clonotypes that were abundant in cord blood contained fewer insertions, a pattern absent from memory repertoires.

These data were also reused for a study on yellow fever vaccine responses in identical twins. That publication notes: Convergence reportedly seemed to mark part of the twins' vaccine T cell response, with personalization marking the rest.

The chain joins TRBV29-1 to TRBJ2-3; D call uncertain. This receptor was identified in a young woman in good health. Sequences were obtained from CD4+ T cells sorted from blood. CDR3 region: CSVDTRTHTDTQYF. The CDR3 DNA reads TGCAGCGTAGATACACGTACCCACACAGATACGCAGTATTTT.